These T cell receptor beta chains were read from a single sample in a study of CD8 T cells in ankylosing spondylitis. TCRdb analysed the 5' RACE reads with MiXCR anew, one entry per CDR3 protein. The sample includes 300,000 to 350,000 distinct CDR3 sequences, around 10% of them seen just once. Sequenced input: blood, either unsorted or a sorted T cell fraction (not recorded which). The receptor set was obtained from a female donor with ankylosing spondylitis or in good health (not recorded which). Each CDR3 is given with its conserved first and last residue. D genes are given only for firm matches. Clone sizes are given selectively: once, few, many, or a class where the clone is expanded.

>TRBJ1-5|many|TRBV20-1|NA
TGCAGTGCTAGAGATGGGGCAGCAAATCAGCCCCAGCATTTT
CSARDGAANQPQHF
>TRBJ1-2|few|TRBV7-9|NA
TGTGCCAGCAGCCCGACAGAACTATATGGCTACACCTTC
CASSPTELYGYTF
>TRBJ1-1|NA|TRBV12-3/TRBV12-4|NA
TGTGCCAGCAGTTCACTGCTGTCCACAGCGGAAGCTTTCTTT
CASSSLLSTAEAFF
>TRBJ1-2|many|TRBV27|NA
TGTGCCGCTGGGGGGGGGGCCCTGGGCTACACCTTC
CAAGGGALGYTF
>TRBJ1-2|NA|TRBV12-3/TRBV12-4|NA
TGTGCCAGCAGTGCGACTGACTACGAAGGCTACACCTTC
CASSATDYEGYTF
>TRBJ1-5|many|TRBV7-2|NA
TGTGCCAGCAGCCCCTGGTTTGGACATCAGCCCCAGCATTTT
CASSPWFGHQPQHF
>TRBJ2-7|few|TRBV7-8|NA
TGTGCCAGCAGCTTAGTAGGAGACGGAGGCTACGAGCAGTACTTC
CASSLVGDGGYEQYF
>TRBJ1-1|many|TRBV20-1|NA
TGCAGTGCTCGGACGGACCCGAACACTGAAGCTTTCTTT
CSARTDPNTEAFF
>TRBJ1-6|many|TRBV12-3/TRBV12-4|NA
TGTGCCAGCAGTCTAAAGACAGGCGCCGCTTCACCCCTCCACTTT
CASSLKTGAASPLHF
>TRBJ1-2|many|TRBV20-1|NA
TGCAGTGCTAGAGCCCTCCAAAATCAAGCGGACTATGGCTACACCTTC
CSARALQNQADYGYTF
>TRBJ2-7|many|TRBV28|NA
TGTGCCAGCAGTTTAGGGGGGGCGAGTCCCTACGAGCAGTACTTC
CASSLGGASPYEQYF
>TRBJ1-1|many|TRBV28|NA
TGTGCCAGCGAATCCGGGAACACTGAAGCTTTCTTT
CASESGNTEAFF
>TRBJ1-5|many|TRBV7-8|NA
TGTGCCAGCAGCCCAAGCGGCGTACTTTATAGCAATCAGCCCCAGCATTTT
CASSPSGVLYSNQPQHF
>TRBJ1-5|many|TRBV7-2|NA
TGTGCCAGCAGCTTACAGGACAGACCCAATCAGCCCCAGCATTTT
CASSLQDRPNQPQHF
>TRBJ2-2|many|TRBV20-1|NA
TGCAGTGCTAGACGGACGGGCAGGAGCACCGGGGAGCTGTTTTTT
CSARRTGRSTGELFF
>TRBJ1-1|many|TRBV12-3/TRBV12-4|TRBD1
TGTGCCAGCAGTTGGGCAGGGGGGTCGACCACTGAAGCTTTCTTT
CASSWAGGSTTEAFF